This TCR beta chain was sequenced during a study of blood T cells in healthy people across ages. It was with a sample-barcoded 5' primer and a J-beta primer mix that a second PCR of roughly 6 to 11 cycles was run. One entry per CDR3 protein results from TCRdb running MiXCR on the 5' RACE reads. Of roughly 640,000 distinct CDR3 sequences listed, approximately 30% are singletons. This clonotype was recorded at least ten times. The antigen remains unidentified. The study, taken as a whole, reports: Age brought a roughly linear fall in TCR beta diversity measured per million T cells. More naive CD4+ cells and higher diversity marked long-lived donors relative to aged donors. Unsorted PBMC material precluded a definitive naive versus antigen-experienced comparison.

Investigators took approximately 9.4 milliliters of peripheral blood from every donor. Trimming cost V 4 bases and J 3 bases, with 10 bases left between them. CDR3 size: 13 residues. Per germline, CDR1 LGHNA and CDR2 YSLEER. V is TRBV4-3 and J is TRBJ2-7; D unresolved. The TCR was taken from a woman of 80 years or more in good health. The sequenced sample consisted of blood. CDR3 DNA sequence: TGCGCCAGCAGCCCTGAGGACGGCTACGAGCAGTACTTC. It translates to CASSPEDGYEQYF.